A single sample gave rise to the 22 T cell receptor beta chains below, sequenced in a study of molecular identifiers for immune sequencing clone quantification. Each CDR3 protein gets one entry after TCRdb re-called the PCR reads with MiXCR. This table has around 480,000 distinct CDR3 sequences, roughly 26% appearing once. The material sequenced was naive CD8+ T cells from blood, with Jurkat cell RNA spiked in. Indicated subset: FACS-sorted CD8+CD4-CCR7+CD45RA+ naive T cells. Source of these receptors: a human donor in good health. Some libraries in this study had Jurkat cell RNA spiked in.

This rearrangement joins TRBV27 to TRBJ2-2, with D possibly TRBD1 on 6 matching bases. The CDR3 runs to 15 residues. Germline V gene sequence: CDR1 MNHEY, CDR2 SMNVEV (reference sequence). Trimming removed 4 bases from V and 1 base from J, with 10 bases in between. In DNA, the CDR3 is TGTGCCAGCAGTTCAGGGACACGGAACACCGGGGAGCTGTTTTTT. It encodes CASSSGTRNTGELFF.

V and J are TRBV30 and TRBJ2-1; D not resolved. With 5 bases removed from V and 2 bases from J, the gap between germline ends came to 10 bases. Germline V gene data show CDR1 as GTSNPN and CDR2 as SVGIG (reference sequence). This CDR3 has 13 residues. The CDR3 loop reads CAWGDTAYNEQFF. CDR3 sequence (DNA): TGTGCCTGGGGCGACACTGCCTACAATGAGCAGTTCTTC. Together with reference TRBV30 and TRBJ2-1, the CDR3 gives the full variable domain: SQTIHQWPATLVQPVGSPLSLECTVEGTSNPNLYWYRQAAGRGLQLLFYSVGIGQISSEVPQNLSASRPQDRQFILSSKKLLLSDSGFYLCAWGDTAYNEQFFGPGTRLTVL.

The rearrangement uses TRBV4-3 and TRBJ1-4, with no clear D. The CDR3 is 15 residues long. V dropped 1 base and J dropped 4 bases, with 10 bases sitting between them. The germline V gene has CDR1 LGHNA and CDR2 YSLEER. This chain's CDR3 is CASSQGTYSNEKLFF. CDR3 sequence (DNA): TGCGCCAGCAGCCAAGGGACCTACAGTAATGAAAAACTGTTTTTT.

This clonotype has a count of ten or more. This rearrangement joins TRBV9 to TRBJ1-2, with 7 bases that match TRBD1. V shed 4 bases, J shed 7 bases, and the junction held 10 bases outside the gene matches. The CDR3 runs 14 residues. Germline V gene lookup returns CDR1 SGDLS and CDR2 YYNGEE. CDR3 DNA: TGTGCCAGCAGCCCACGTGTAGAGGGGGCTGGCTACACCTTC. The encoded protein is CASSPRVEGAGYTF.

This clonotype was recorded a few times. At one boundary the junction diverges from the germline segment, which might be a read error. This chain joins TRBV5-3 and TRBJ2-5; D is perhaps TRBD2 (6 bases). TRBV5-3 belongs to the ORF category, with a function that is uncertain. This CDR3 is built from 15 residues. In DNA form, the CDR3 reads TGTGCCAGCAGCTTGTCCGCGGGGAAGGAAGAGACCCAGTACTTC. Encoded protein: CASSLSAGKEETQYF.

In its sample, this clonotype was seen a few times. The chain has TRBV30 and TRBJ2-3, with 7 nucleotides matching TRBD1. Trimming removed 3 bases from V and 1 base from J; junction bases left unmatched: 7. This CDR3 has 15 amino acids. CDR1 and CDR2 from the germline V gene are GTSNPN and SVGIG (reference sequence). CDR3 DNA sequence: TGTGCCTGGAGCAGGGGGTCTTCTGGCACAGATACGCAGTATTTT. It specifies CAWSRGSSGTDTQYF.

A few counts support this clonotype. The rearrangement uses TRBV29-1 and TRBJ2-7; D unclear. The CDR3 extends over 11 amino acids. Germline V lookup: CDR1 SQVTM, CDR2 ANQGSEA. Trimming shortened V by 4 bases and J by 2 bases, and 6 bases separated the two germline ends. The CDR3 reads CSVGSAYEQYF. DNA of the CDR3: TGCAGCGTTGGGTCAGCCTACGAGCAGTACTTC.

This clonotype has a count of ten or more. This sequence joins TRBV27 and TRBJ1-1; D uncertain. The V gene lost 6 bases and the J gene lost 0 bases, with 11 bases spanning the gap. The CDR3 runs to 14 residues. Germline CDR1 and CDR2: MNHEY and SMNVEV (reference sequence). The CDR3 protein is CASSHQTLNTEAFF. The CDR3 nucleotides read TGTGCCAGCAGCCATCAGACACTGAACACTGAAGCTTTCTTT.

This clonotype showed up just a few times. The chain employs TRBV9 and TRBJ1-1, with D unresolved. Germline V gene lookup returns CDR1 SGDLS and CDR2 YYNGEE. The CDR3 is 14 residues long. The V and J ends lost 2 bases and 8 bases respectively, with 16 bases between them. The CDR3 bases are TGTGCCAGCAGCGTGGGTGATGGTGGGGTGGAAGCTTTCTTT. Its protein is CASSVGDGGVEAFF.

CDR3 loop: CASSSWVGVKWNEQYF. CDR3 in DNA: TGTGCCAGCAGCTCATGGGTCGGGGTGAAATGGAACGAGCAGTACTTC. J is TRBJ2-7 and V is TRBV5-6; a weak D match, TRBD2 (5 bases). The CDR3 runs to 16 residues. Germline V gives CDR1 SGHDT, CDR2 YYEEEE. Trimming shortened V by 3 bases and J by 5 bases, and 21 bases separated the two germline ends.

A few counts support this clonotype. This rearrangement joins TRBV5-4 to TRBJ2-5; possibly TRBD1 for D (5 bases). The V gene lost 2 bases and the J gene lost 7 bases, with 12 bases spanning the gap. Germline V gene data show CDR1 as SGHNT and CDR2 as YYREEE (reference sequence). The CDR3 covers 13 residues. CDR3 DNA sequence: TGTGCCAGCAGCTTAGATGACAGACCGACCCAGTACTTC. Translating it yields CASSLDDRPTQYF.

Points on this clonotype: A much larger clone sits a single nucleotide away, making a read error possible. This chain connects TRBV7-9 to TRBJ2-3; TRBD1 is a possible D gene (5 bases). The CDR3 sequence is 16 residues long. The V gene's germline CDR1 is SEHNR and CDR2 FQNEAQ (reference sequence). The germline V and J ends were trimmed by 0 bases and 4 bases, with 14 bases remaining between them. The CDR3 reads CASSLAVGGHSDTQYF. CDR3 nucleotides: TGTGCCAGCAGCTTAGCGGTGGGCGGACACTCAGATACGCAGTATTTT.

Note on this clonotype: The junction departs from germline at one end; a sequencing error may be responsible. CDR3 coding DNA: TGTGCCAGCAGCTTAGCAGGACAGCACTACGAGCAGTCCTTC. It translates to CASSLAGQHYEQSF. This sequence joins TRBV7-9 and TRBJ2-7; weak D call: TRBD1 (6 bases). Germline CDR1 SEHNR, CDR2 FQNEAQ (reference sequence). The CDR3 sequence is 14 residues long.

This clonotype turned up a few times. The chain employs TRBV20-1 and TRBJ2-7, with unresolved D. The CDR3 spans 13 residues. CDR1 is DFQATT and CDR2 is SNEGSKA in the germline V gene (reference sequence). Deletions cut 4 bases from V and 5 bases from J, with 15 bases between. CDR3 loop: CSANVGQGHEQYF. The CDR3 DNA reads TGCAGTGCTAACGTAGGGCAAGGCCACGAGCAGTACTTC.

In the case of this clonotype: A much more abundant neighbour one base away suggests this may be a read error. Without the conserved terminal phenylalanine or tryptophan, this CDR3 likely stems from a read error. The V call is TRBV7-2, the J call TRBJ1-1; D unclear. V gave up 1 base and J gave up 1 base, with 10 bases separating them. The CDR3 runs 15 residues. CDR1 and CDR2 from the germline V gene are SGHTA and FQGNSA. The CDR3 sequence: CASSLGGEWNTEAFC. The CDR3 nucleotides read TGTGCCAGCAGCTTAGGAGGAGAATGGAACACTGAAGCTTTCTGT.

Turning to this clonotype: A much larger clonotype is one base distant, so this may be a read error. J is TRBJ1-5 and V is TRBV28; no clear D. Germline lookup yields CDR1 MDHEN and CDR2 SYDVKM. The CDR3 has 15 amino acids. The CDR3 nucleotides read TGTGCCAGCAGTGGCCCTACAGTTAGCAATCAGCCCCCGCATTTT. It is translated as CASSGPTVSNQPPHF. The whole variable domain, filled in from reference TRBV28 and TRBJ1-5, reads DVKVTQSSRYLVKRTGEKVFLECVQDMDHENMFWYRQDPGLGLRLIYFSYDVKMKEKGDIPEGYSVSREKKERFSLILESASTNQTSMYLCASSGPTVSNQPPHFGDGTRLSIL.

This clonotype was seen repeatedly, ten times or more. V and J are TRBV7-3 and TRBJ1-1; 8 positions match TRBD1. With 5 bases clipped from V and 7 bases from J, the junction kept 9 bases outside the gene matches. Looked up from germline, CDR1 is SGHTA and CDR2 is FQGTGA. This CDR3 contains 14 residues. In DNA, the CDR3 is TGTGCCAGCAGCGGGGGACAGGAACCAGTTGAAGCTTTCTTT. This gives the protein CASSGGQEPVEAFF.

This clonotype was seen repeatedly, ten times or more. This rearrangement joins TRBV6-6 to TRBJ1-1, with 9 bases lining up with TRBD1. V trimming: 7 bases; J trimming: 4 bases; junction bases outside the gene matches: 16. Germline CDR1 MNHNY, CDR2 SVGAGI (reference sequence). The CDR3 runs to 17 residues. DNA for the CDR3: TGTGCCAGCATAAGTACCGGGGACAGGGATTATACCACTGAAGCTTTCTTT. Its protein product is CASISTGDRDYTTEAFF.

Ten or more counts support this clonotype. V and J are TRBV4-3 and TRBJ2-1; TRBD2 matches 7 bases. Germline-derived CDR1 and CDR2 are LGHNA and YSLEER. Germline trimming cut 0 bases from V and 5 bases from J; bases unmatched to any gene: 13. The CDR3 consists of 18 residues. This CDR3 reads CASSQDGGQARENNEQFF. The CDR3 nucleotides are TGCGCCAGCAGCCAAGATGGTGGCCAGGCGCGGGAGAACAATGAGCAGTTCTTC.

This clonotype was seen only a few times. The chain employs TRBV7-8 and TRBJ1-3; D may be TRBD1 (6 bases). Germline CDR1 is SGHVS and CDR2 is FQNEAQ. The CDR3 has 16 residues. Trimming took off 5 bases at V and 4 bases at J, with 18 bases between the two ends. The CDR3 region is CASSPGATGTGNTIYF. The CDR3, as DNA: TGTGCCAGCAGCCCCGGAGCCACAGGGACAGGAAACACCATATATTTT.

This clonotype was counted a few times. The V call is TRBV19, the J call TRBJ2-1; D uncertain. Trimming removed 3 bases from V and 4 bases from J, with 7 bases in between. CDR1 LNHDA and CDR2 SQIVND come from the germline V gene (reference sequence). The CDR3 sequence is 13 residues long. CDR3 amino acids: CASSILAYNEQFF. In DNA, the CDR3 is TGTGCCAGTAGTATCCTGGCGTACAATGAGCAGTTCTTC.

This clonotype was counted a few times. A much more abundant neighbour one base away suggests this may be a read error. Because it lacks the conserved phenylalanine or tryptophan at the end, this CDR3 is likely a read error. The rearrangement links TRBV7-9 to TRBJ2-3; D uncertain. The germline V and J ends were trimmed by 4 bases and 2 bases, with 10 bases remaining between them. Germline-derived CDR1 and CDR2 are SEHNR and FQNEAQ (reference sequence). The CDR3 is 14 residues long. The DNA of the CDR3 is TGTGCCAGCAGCTCGGATCTTACCACAGATACGCAGTATTTA. Its protein product is CASSSDLTTDTQYL.